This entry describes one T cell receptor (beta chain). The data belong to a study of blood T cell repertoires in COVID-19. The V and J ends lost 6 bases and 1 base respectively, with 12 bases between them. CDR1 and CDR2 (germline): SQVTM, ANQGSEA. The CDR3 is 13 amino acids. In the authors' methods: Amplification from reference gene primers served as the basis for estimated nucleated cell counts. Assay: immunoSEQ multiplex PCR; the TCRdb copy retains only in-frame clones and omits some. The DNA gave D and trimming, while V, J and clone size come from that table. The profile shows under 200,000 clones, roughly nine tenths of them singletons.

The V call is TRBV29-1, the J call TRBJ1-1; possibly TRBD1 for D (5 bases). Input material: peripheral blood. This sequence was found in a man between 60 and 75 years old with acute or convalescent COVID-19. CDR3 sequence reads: CSVKQVTNTEAFF. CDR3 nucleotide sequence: TGCAGCGTCAAACAGGTGACGAACACTGAAGCTTTCTTT.